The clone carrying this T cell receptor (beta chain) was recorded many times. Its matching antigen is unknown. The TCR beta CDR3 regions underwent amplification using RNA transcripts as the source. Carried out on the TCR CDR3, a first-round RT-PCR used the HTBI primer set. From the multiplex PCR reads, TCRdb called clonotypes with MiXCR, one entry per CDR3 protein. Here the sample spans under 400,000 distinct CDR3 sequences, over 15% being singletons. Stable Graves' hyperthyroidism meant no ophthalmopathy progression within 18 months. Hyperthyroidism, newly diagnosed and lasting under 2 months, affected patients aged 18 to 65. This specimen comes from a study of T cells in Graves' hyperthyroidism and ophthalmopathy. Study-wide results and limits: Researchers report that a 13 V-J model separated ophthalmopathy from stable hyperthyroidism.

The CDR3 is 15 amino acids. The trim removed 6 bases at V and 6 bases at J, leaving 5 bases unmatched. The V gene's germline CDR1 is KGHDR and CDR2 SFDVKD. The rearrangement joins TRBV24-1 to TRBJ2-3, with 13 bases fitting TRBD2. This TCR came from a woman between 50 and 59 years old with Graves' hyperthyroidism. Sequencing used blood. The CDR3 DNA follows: TGTGCCACCAGTACCGGGACTAGCGGGAAGGATACGCAGTATTTT. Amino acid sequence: CATSTGTSGKDTQYF.